The present T cell receptor (beta chain) was sequenced within a study of shared clonotypes between healthy human individuals. Samples underwent the assay at deep level. Sequenced by immunoSEQ multiplex PCR; TCRdb stores in-frame clones only, minus some. The sample has 2 million to 2.5 million clones, 80% to 95% seen once. Germline values: CDR1 SGHTA, CDR2 FQGNSA. V lost 5 bases to trimming and J lost 5 bases, with 21 bases between them. This CDR3 is built from 16 residues. The origin of this receptor is a man younger than 30 in good health. Some clones in this sample may be carry-over from other donors' samples. The rearrangement uses TRBV7-2 and TRBJ2-5; a possible D gene is TRBD2 (5 bases). Sequenced input: naive CD4+ T cells from PBMCs. The subset denotes: CD45RA+ positively selected. The CDR3 loop is CASSRSRASNGETQYF. In DNA form, the CDR3 reads TGTGCCAGCAGCCGTTCGAGGGCCAGCAACGGCGAGACCCAGTACTTC.